This T cell receptor beta chain was observed in a study of cytomegalovirus exposure and HLA in healthy donors. Study-wide results and limits: Follow-up analysis later connected one missense variant in DCLRE1C with trimming of TCR beta V- and J-genes.

The PCR employed 60 Vbeta primers together with 13 Jbeta primers. The assay was immunoSEQ multiplex PCR, and TCRdb's table has in-frame clones only and misses some. This sample has under 200,000 clones, with 75% to 85% found just once. Germline V gives CDR1 LGHNA, CDR2 YSLEER. The CDR3 has 16 residues. The V segment lost 0 bases and the J segment 7 bases; nucleotides outside the gene matches: 10. As concerns this clone: The antigen is unknown.

All the people who gave samples were healthy bone marrow donors. The receptor was derived from a woman between 45 and 65 years old in good health and CMV-seronegative. The V gene is TRBV4-3, the J gene TRBJ1-2; TRBD1 matches 8 bases. Material for sequencing was PBMCs. DNA of the CDR3: TGCGCCAGCAGCCAAGAGGGGACAGGTTTGCCTTTTGGCTACACCTTC. This codes for CASSQEGTGLPFGYTF.